These 21 T cell receptor beta chains came from one sample sequenced in a study of blood T cell repertoires in COVID-19. Clones were read by immunoSEQ multiplex PCR, and TCRdb kept only the in-frame ones, dropping some. The top ten hold around 2% of the sample, which has roughly 220,000 clones, approximately 83% seen once. The sample taken for sequencing was peripheral blood. The receptors stem from a woman in her sixties or seventies with acute or convalescent COVID-19.

V usage is TRBV6-5 and J usage is TRBJ1-2; possibly TRBD1 for D (5 bases). Trimming took 4 bases from V and 5 from J, leaving 8 bases between them. The CDR3 is 12 amino acids. From germline, CDR1 is MNHEY and CDR2 SVGAGI. The CDR3 reads CASSSQEYGYTF. CDR3 sequence (DNA): TGTGCCAGCAGTTCACAGGAGTATGGCTACACCTTC.

The rearrangement links TRBV28 to TRBJ1-5, with 8 bases matching TRBD1. The J segment lost 4 bases and the V segment lost 2 bases, leaving 4 bases of the junction unmatched. CDR3 length: 15 amino acids. The germline V gene has CDR1 MDHEN and CDR2 SYDVKM. CDR3 nucleotides: TGTGCCAGCAGTTTAGGCCAGGGGGCGAATCAGCCCCAGCATTTT. Translating gives CASSLGQGANQPQHF.

V is TRBV19 and J is TRBJ1-2; TRBD1 matches 7 bases. V shed 9 bases, J shed 0 bases, and the junction held 7 bases outside the gene matches. Germline V gene data show CDR1 as LNHDA and CDR2 as SQIVND (reference sequence). The CDR3 is 14 amino acids. CDR3 protein: CASRFGQANYGYTF. The CDR3 bases are TGTGCCAGCAGATTCGGACAGGCTAACTATGGCTACACCTTC.

The chain uses TRBV5-1 and TRBJ2-1, with TRBD2 matching over 8 bases. The germline V gene has CDR1 SGHRS and CDR2 YFSETQ. J was trimmed by 5 bases and V by 1 base; bases with no gene match: 5. The CDR3 covers 15 residues. In DNA form, the CDR3 reads TGCGCCAGCAGCTTGCCGGGGGGGCTTGACAATGAGCAGTTCTTC. This gives the protein CASSLPGGLDNEQFF.

The gene calls are TRBV7-8 and TRBJ1-1; D gene uncertain. Germline V gene lookup returns CDR1 SGHVS and CDR2 FQNEAQ. Between the trimmed V and J ends, which lost 0 bases and 11 bases, there was a span of 13 bases. This CDR3 region has 13 residues. CDR3 loop: CASSLALSQNAFF. CDR3 coding DNA: TGTGCCAGCAGCTTAGCGCTCTCTCAGAACGCTTTCTTT. Looking up the rest from reference TRBV7-8 and TRBJ1-1 gives the full variable domain: GAGVSQSPRYKVAKRGQDVALRCDPISGHVSLFWYQQALGQGPEFLTYFQNEAQLDKSGLPSDRFFAERPEGSVSTLKIQRTQQEDSAVYLCASSLALSQNAFFGQGTRLTVV.

The gene calls are TRBV6-5 and TRBJ1-6; D is undetermined. Germline V gene data show CDR1 as MNHEY and CDR2 as SVGAGI. The CDR3 is made up of 12 amino acids. Trimming pared 7 bases from V and 7 bases from J, leaving 8 bases between. The CDR3 nucleotides read TGTGCCAGCAACCTCCGGAATTCACCCCTCCACTTT. This encodes CASNLRNSPLHF.

This clone was counted once. V usage is TRBV3-1 (or the pseudogene TRBV3-2) and J usage is TRBJ1-1, with 11 bases lining up with TRBD1. The CDR3 consists of 13 residues. V was pared by 7 bases and J by 7 bases, with 5 bases of the junction left unmatched. Germline V gives CDR1 LGHDT, CDR2 YNNKEL (reference sequence). The CDR3 here is CASNGQGAGEAFF. The CDR3 DNA reads TGTGCCAGCAACGGACAGGGGGCTGGTGAAGCTTTCTTT.

The rearrangement links TRBV6-5 to TRBJ1-5; D is ambiguous. Germline loops: CDR1 MNHEY, CDR2 SVGAGI. V was cut by 4 bases and J by 4 bases, with 8 bases left in between. CDR3 length: 13 residues. The CDR3 region is CASSSEGNQPQHF. DNA of the CDR3: TGTGCCAGCAGTTCGGAGGGTAATCAGCCCCAGCATTTT.

In DNA, the CDR3 is TGTGCCAGCAGTGGACGGGTGAGTGGGGGCGCTGGGGCCAACGTCCTGACTTTC. This codes for CASSGRVSGGAGANVLTF. This sequence joins TRBV6-4 and TRBJ2-6; perhaps TRBD1 as D (6 bases). Germline-derived CDR1 and CDR2 are MRHNA and SNTAGT. V lost 4 bases and J 2 bases, leaving 18 bases between the germline ends. The CDR3 length is 18 residues.

J is TRBJ1-1 and V is TRBV28; TRBD1 aligns across 7 bases. The trim removed 10 bases at V and 0 bases at J, leaving 17 bases unmatched. Germline V gene data show CDR1 as MDHEN and CDR2 as SYDVKM. This CDR3 is built from 17 residues. The DNA for the CDR3 is TGTGCCACCGTTCCCCTCGGGACAGTGATTATGAACACTGAAGCTTTCTTT. Protein: CATVPLGTVIMNTEAFF.

The chain carries TRBV15 and TRBJ1-2; D is unclear. Trimming shortened V by 0 bases and J by 7 bases, and 18 bases separated the two germline ends. This CDR3 contains 16 residues. CDR1 and CDR2 from the germline V gene are LNHNV and YYDKDF (reference sequence). In DNA, the CDR3 is TGTGCCACCAGCAGAGATGTTTGGGTTATTTCGGGTGGCTACACCTTC. Translating it yields CATSRDVWVISGGYTF.

The CDR3: CASSLTGTSDTDTQYF. The DNA for the CDR3 is TGTGCCAGCAGCTTAACAGGGACTAGCGACACAGATACGCAGTATTTT. V usage is TRBV7-3 and J usage is TRBJ2-3; TRBD2 aligns across 10 bases. Losses at the gene ends were 0 bases for V and 2 bases for J; bases not matched to a gene: 2. Germline V lookup: CDR1 SGHTA, CDR2 FQGTGA. The CDR3 extends over 16 amino acids.

The chain employs TRBV7-9 and TRBJ2-7; D is uncertain. Germline CDR1 reads SEHNR; CDR2 reads FQNEAQ (reference sequence). The CDR3 totals 13 residues. Trimming cost V 3 bases and J 7 bases, with 13 bases left between them. CDR3 region: CASSFAQTPEQYF. In DNA form, the CDR3 reads TGTGCCAGCAGCTTCGCACAGACCCCGGAGCAGTACTTC.

This clone occurred once. This sequence joins TRBV5-1 and TRBJ1-2; no reliable D call. The CDR3 loop spans 15 amino acids. V lost 0 bases and J lost 7, with 16 bases in between. Germline CDR1 SGHRS, CDR2 YFSETQ. In DNA, the CDR3 is TGCGCCAGCAGCTTGGCCGGGTCTGGGAGCAGTGGCTACACCTTC. Translated, it gives CASSLAGSGSSGYTF.

V and J are TRBV4-3 and TRBJ2-1, with 10 bases fitting TRBD2. Losses at the gene ends were 3 bases for V and 7 bases for J; bases not matched to a gene: 9. This CDR3 is built from 16 residues. The germline V gene encodes CDR1 LGHNA and CDR2 YSLEER. The CDR3 spells CASSQDSGGAGNEQFF. Written as DNA, the CDR3 is TGCGCCAGCAGCCAGGACAGCGGGGGGGCGGGTAATGAGCAGTTCTTC.

The chain has TRBV7-5 and TRBJ2-7; the table's D call, TRBD1, was not checked against the DNA. TRBV7-5 is a recognized pseudogene. The CDR3 is made up of 14 amino acids. CDR3: CVRIYPAGIYEQYF. The CDR3, as DNA: TGTGTCAGAATATACCCCGCAGGGATCTACGAGCAGTACTTC.

This chain connects TRBV10-3 to TRBJ2-7; D possibly corresponds to TRBD2 (6 bases). V gave up 2 bases and J gave up 0 bases, with 17 bases separating them. This CDR3 region has 17 residues. Germline V lookup: CDR1 ENHRY, CDR2 SYGVKD. The CDR3 loop reads CAISEPGTPKISYEQYF. The CDR3 DNA follows: TGTGCCATCAGTGAGCCCGGGACTCCCAAGATCTCCTACGAGCAGTACTTC.

V and J are TRBV7-9 and TRBJ2-7, with 7 bases that match TRBD2. Germline V gene sequence: CDR1 SEHNR, CDR2 FQNEAQ (reference sequence). J gave up 2 bases and V 0 bases, and 7 bases lay outside the gene matches. The CDR3 totals 16 residues. The CDR3 protein is CASSLAQGLGAYEQYF. CDR3 nucleotides: TGTGCCAGCAGCTTAGCGCAAGGACTAGGGGCCTACGAGCAGTACTTC. The whole variable domain, filled in from reference TRBV7-9 and TRBJ2-7, reads DTGVSQNPRHKITKRGQNVTFRCDPISEHNRLYWYRQTLGQGPEFLTYFQNEAQLEKSRLLSDRFSAERPKGSFSTLEIQRTEQGDSAMYLCASSLAQGLGAYEQYFGPGTRLTVT.

V is TRBV7-2 and J is TRBJ1-1; no clear D gene. The CDR3 length is 12 residues. Between the trimmed V and J ends, which lost 5 bases and 7 bases, there was a span of 11 bases. Germline loops: CDR1 SGHTA, CDR2 FQGNSA. The CDR3 sequence is CASSPDIIEAFF. DNA of the CDR3: TGTGCCAGCAGCCCAGACATTATTGAAGCTTTCTTT.

This rearrangement joins TRBV7-8 to TRBJ1-5; D is uncertain. The CDR3 contains 15 residues. The ends were cut back, 5 bases at V and 2 bases at J, with 13 bases in the middle. CDR1 is SGHVS, CDR2 FQNEAQ, per germline. The CDR3 DNA sequence: TGTGCCAGCAGCCCCTCGGGGAGCGGCAATCAGCCCCAGCATTTT. It yields the protein CASSPSGSGNQPQHF.

This chain uses TRBV7-3 with TRBJ1-1, with TRBD1 identical over 8 bases. The CDR3 has 17 amino acids. With 4 bases clipped from V and 4 bases from J, the junction kept 14 bases outside the gene matches. The germline gives CDR1 SGHTA, CDR2 FQGTGA. The CDR3 loop is CASSSPGQDPRGTEAFF. Here the CDR3 DNA reads TGTGCCAGCAGCTCGCCGGGACAGGATCCGAGGGGCACTGAAGCTTTCTTT.